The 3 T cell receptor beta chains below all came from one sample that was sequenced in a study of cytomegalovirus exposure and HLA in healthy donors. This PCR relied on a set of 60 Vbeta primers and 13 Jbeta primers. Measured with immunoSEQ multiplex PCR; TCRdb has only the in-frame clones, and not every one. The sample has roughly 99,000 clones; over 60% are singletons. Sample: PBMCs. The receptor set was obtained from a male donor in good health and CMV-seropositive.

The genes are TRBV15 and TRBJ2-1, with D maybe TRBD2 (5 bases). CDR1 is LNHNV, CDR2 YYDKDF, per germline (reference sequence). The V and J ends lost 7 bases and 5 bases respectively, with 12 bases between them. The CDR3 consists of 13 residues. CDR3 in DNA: TGTGCCACCACTGGTGGAGGTGACAATGAGCAGTTCTTC. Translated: CATTGGGDNEQFF.

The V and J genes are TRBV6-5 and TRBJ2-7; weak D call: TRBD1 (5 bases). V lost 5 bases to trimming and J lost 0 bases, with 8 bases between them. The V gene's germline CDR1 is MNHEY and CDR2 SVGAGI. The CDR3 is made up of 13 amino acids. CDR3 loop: CASSIGDSYEQYF. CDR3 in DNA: TGTGCCAGCAGTATAGGGGACTCCTACGAGCAGTACTTC.

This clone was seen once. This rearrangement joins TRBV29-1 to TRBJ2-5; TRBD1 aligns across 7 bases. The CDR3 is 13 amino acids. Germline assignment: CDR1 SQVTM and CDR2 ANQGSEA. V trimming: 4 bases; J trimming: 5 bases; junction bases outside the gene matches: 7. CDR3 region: CSVVTGAAETQYF. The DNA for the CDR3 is TGCAGCGTTGTAACAGGGGCGGCGGAGACCCAGTACTTC. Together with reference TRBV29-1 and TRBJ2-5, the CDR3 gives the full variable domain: SAVISQKPSRDICQRGTSLTIQCQVDSQVTMMFWYRQQPGQSLTLIATANQGSEATYESGFVIDKFPISRPNLTFSTLTVSNMSPEDSSIYLCSVVTGAAETQYFGPGTRLLVL.